Presented here are 32 T cell receptor beta chains from one specimen sequenced in a study of T cell repertoires in cytomegalovirus infection. Their antigens remain unidentified. TCRdb re-analysed the reads in MiXCR, keeping a single row per CDR3 protein. The sample includes roughly 920,000 distinct CDR3 sequences, approximately 31% of them seen just once. This material consisted of cultured CD8+ T cells from PBMCs, taken from culture after CMV antigen stimulation. The receptors shown here come from a human donor in good health (CMV status not recorded). Some clones in this sample may be carry-over from other donors' samples.

The rearrangement uses TRBV20-1 and TRBJ1-5; TRBD1 is a possible D gene (6 bases). The V end was cut by 6 bases, the J end by 5 bases, with 11 bases between. This CDR3 has 12 amino acids. CDR1 is DFQATT and CDR2 is SNEGSKA in the germline V gene (reference sequence). CDR3 protein: CSATGGHQPQHF. CDR3 DNA sequence: TGCAGTGCAACGGGGGGGCATCAGCCCCAGCATTTT.

This clonotype was picked up a small number of times. The rearrangement uses TRBV4-1 and TRBJ1-4, with D perhaps matching TRBD1 (6 bases). The germline V and J ends were trimmed by 4 bases and 5 bases, with 14 bases remaining between them. The CDR3 is 15 amino acids. CDR1 and CDR2 (germline): MGHRA, YSYEKL. The CDR3 bases are TGCGCCAGCAGCCGACTTCACAGGGAAAATGAAAAACTGTTTTTT. Amino acids: CASSRLHRENEKLFF.

This sequence joins TRBV6-2 or TRBV6-3 and TRBJ2-7; 8 nucleotides agree with TRBD1. CDR1 and CDR2 from the germline V gene are MNHEY and SVGEGT. This CDR3 region has 15 residues. V dropped 5 bases and J dropped 3; count of bases not matched to a gene: 9. This CDR3 is CASSRGQGANYEQYV. The CDR3 DNA reads TGTGCCAGCAGTCGCGGACAGGGCGCCAACTACGAGCAGTACGTC.

This clonotype was counted a few times. V gene TRBV6-6 combines with J gene TRBJ2-1; TRBD1 might be the D (6 bases). CDR3 size: 15 residues. Germline CDR1 is MNHNY and CDR2 is SVGAGI (reference sequence). V was trimmed by 2 bases and J by 4 bases, leaving 12 bases between them. The CDR3 bases are TGTGCCAGCAGTTACGACAGGCTATCATACAATGAGCAGTTCTTC. This translates into CASSYDRLSYNEQFF.

This clonotype was seen more than once but under ten times. CDR3 in amino acids: CASSIWTGDLDGYTF. CDR3 coding DNA: TGTGCCAGTAGTATTTGGACAGGGGACCTTGATGGCTACACCTTC. The V gene is TRBV19, the J gene TRBJ1-2; the match to TRBD1 covers 9 bases. This CDR3 contains 15 residues. The trim removed 3 bases at V and 6 bases at J, leaving 8 bases unmatched. Germline V gene data show CDR1 as LNHDA and CDR2 as SQIVND (reference sequence).

The V and J genes are TRBV5-6 and TRBJ2-5; no clear D gene. Germline CDR1 reads SGHDT; CDR2 reads YYEEEE. Trimming took off 0 bases at V and 7 bases at J, with 16 bases between the two ends. There are 15 residues in the CDR3. CDR3 protein: CASSLEASSYGTQYF. CDR3 in DNA: TGTGCCAGCAGCTTGGAGGCCAGTTCCTATGGGACCCAGTACTTC.

This chain joins TRBV27 and TRBJ2-7, with 7 bases lining up with TRBD1. CDR3 length: 14 residues. Germline CDR1 MNHEY, CDR2 SMNVEV (reference sequence). V shed 5 bases and J 1 base; nucleotides not matched to a gene: 5. CDR3 coding DNA: TGTGCCAGCAGTCCGGACAGGTTATCCTACGAGCAGTACTTC. It codes for CASSPDRLSYEQYF.

The gene calls are TRBV2 and TRBJ1-2, with a tentative D call TRBD1 (6 bases). With 8 bases removed from V and 0 bases from J, the gap between germline ends came to 13 bases. The CDR3 is made up of 14 amino acids. Germline loops: CDR1 SNHLY, CDR2 FYNNEI. CDR3 sequence: CASLTGQPNYGYTF. Written as DNA, the CDR3 is TGTGCCAGCCTGACAGGACAACCTAACTATGGCTACACCTTC.

This chain connects TRBV4-3 to TRBJ1-3; D perhaps matches TRBD1 (6 bases). There are 16 residues in the CDR3. V was clipped by 0 bases and J by 1 base, with 10 bases between them. CDR1 and CDR2 (germline): LGHNA, YSLEER. CDR3 in amino acids: CASSQDFRGSGNTIYF. Written as DNA, the CDR3 is TGCGCCAGCAGCCAAGATTTCAGGGGATCTGGAAACACCATATATTTT.

The V call is TRBV20-1, the J call TRBJ1-2, with no clear D. The germline CDR1 and CDR2 sequences are DFQATT and SNEGSKA (reference sequence). This CDR3 is 12 amino acids long. Trimming shortened V by 5 bases and J by 5 bases, and 12 bases separated the two germline ends. The CDR3 protein is CSAASGYYGYTF. The CDR3 region has the DNA TGCAGTGCTGCCAGCGGTTATTATGGCTACACCTTC.

The chain uses TRBV5-8 and TRBJ2-2; D is unresolved. Trimming removed 10 bases at V and 7 bases at J, with 14 bases between. Germline values: CDR1 SGHTS, CDR2 YDEGEE. This CDR3 has 12 residues. The CDR3 DNA is TGTGCCGGACGGCTTCCGTTCGGGGAGCTGTTTTTT. This translates into CAGRLPFGELFF.

This clonotype has a count of ten or more. The gene calls are TRBV7-8 and TRBJ2-5; no clear D. V lost 1 base and J 2 bases, leaving 8 bases between the germline ends. Looked up from germline, CDR1 is SGHVS and CDR2 is FQNEAQ. The CDR3 has 14 residues. The CDR3 nucleotides read TGTGCCAGCAGCTTAGTTCTTTTACAAGAGACCCAGTACTTC. Protein: CASSLVLLQETQYF.

This clonotype came up a few times. This chain joins TRBV7-9 and TRBJ1-1; D not certain. CDR1 and CDR2 from the germline V gene are SEHNR and FQNEAQ (reference sequence). The V and J ends lost 3 bases and 4 bases respectively, with 9 bases between them. This CDR3 has 13 amino acids. CDR3 region: CASSFLGSTEAFF. The CDR3 DNA sequence: TGTGCCAGCAGCTTCCTGGGGAGCACTGAAGCTTTCTTT.

This clonotype was observed many times. The rearrangement links TRBV7-8 to TRBJ1-3; no clear D. The V gene's germline CDR1 is SGHVS and CDR2 FQNEAQ. The CDR3 sequence is 16 residues long. V dropped 1 base and J dropped 0 bases, with 10 bases sitting between them. In DNA form, the CDR3 reads TGTGCCAGCAGCTTAGAGCGAGTCAGCTCTGGAAACACCATATATTTT. It encodes CASSLERVSSGNTIYF.

This clonotype showed up just once. The chain is built from TRBV2 and TRBJ2-3, with 8 bases matching TRBD1. Trimming at V came to 6 bases and at J to 1 base, leaving 6 bases not matched to a gene. The CDR3 extends over 15 amino acids. The germline CDR1 and CDR2 sequences are SNHLY and FYNNEI. The CDR3 loop is CASSQGQARTDTQYF. Written as DNA, the CDR3 is TGTGCCAGCAGCCAGGGACAGGCACGCACAGATACGCAGTATTTT.

The chain links TRBV6-4 to TRBJ2-1, with 7 bases matching TRBD1. The germline V gene has CDR1 MRHNA and CDR2 SNTAGT. There are 15 residues in the CDR3. V lost 4 bases to trimming and J lost 0 bases; unmatched junction nucleotides: 3. The CDR3 spells CASSGRGNSYNEQFF. The CDR3 DNA is TGTGCCAGCAGTGGCAGGGGGAACTCCTACAATGAGCAGTTCTTC.

The chain has TRBV6-5 and TRBJ1-1; D ambiguous. The germline gives CDR1 MNHEY, CDR2 SVGAGI. The CDR3 is made up of 13 amino acids. V lost 5 bases, J lost 3 bases, and 10 bases lay in between. The DNA for the CDR3 is TGTGCCAGCAGTACCCCGGGATACACTGAAGCTTTCTTT. It codes for CASSTPGYTEAFF.

The V gene is TRBV7-9, the J gene TRBJ2-3; the match to TRBD2 covers 7 bases. With V trimmed by 4 bases and J by 6 bases, 22 bases remained unmatched. There are 19 residues in the CDR3. In germline, CDR1 is SEHNR, CDR2 FQNEAQ (reference sequence). This CDR3 reads CASSYPSRGVDSRGDTQYF. CDR3 bases: TGTGCCAGCAGCTATCCCTCCCGGGGGGTTGATTCCCGCGGGGATACGCAGTATTTT.

The rearrangement joins TRBV7-3 to TRBJ1-6; maybe TRBD1 (5 bases). Trimming removed 5 bases from V and 5 bases from J, with 16 bases in between. There are 16 residues in the CDR3. Germline V CDR1 and CDR2: SGHTA, FQGTGA. This CDR3 is CASSRRGNANNSPLHF. CDR3 sequence (DNA): TGTGCCAGCAGCCGCCGGGGGAACGCTAATAATTCACCCCTCCACTTT.

This clonotype was detected ten times or more. This rearrangement joins TRBV6-2 or TRBV6-3 to TRBJ2-1; D is possibly TRBD1 or TRBD2 (6 bases each). The V end lost 0 bases, the J end lost 2 bases, and 8 bases lay between the germline ends. Looked up from germline, CDR1 is MNHEY and CDR2 is SVGEGT. CDR3 length: 15 residues. The CDR3 DNA sequence: TGTGCCAGCAGTTACTCAAGGGGGGCCTACAATGAGCAGTTCTTC. This translates into CASSYSRGAYNEQFF.

This clonotype was seen more than once but under ten times. The chain couples TRBV6-1 to TRBJ1-1; D is unclear. V was clipped by 8 bases and J by 2 bases, with 12 bases between them. Germline CDR1 is MNHNS and CDR2 is SASEGT. This CDR3 has 13 amino acids. The CDR3 protein is CASRVYGNTEAFF. The CDR3 nucleotides read TGTGCCAGCCGTGTTTACGGAAACACTGAAGCTTTCTTT.

This clonotype was found a few times. The rearrangement uses TRBV19 and TRBJ1-4, with 8 bases matching TRBD1. V was pared by 5 bases and J by 0 bases, with 5 bases of the junction left unmatched. CDR1 is LNHDA, CDR2 SQIVND, per germline (reference sequence). The CDR3 contains 16 residues. Here the CDR3 reads CASSQGQVATNEKLFF. CDR3 coding DNA: TGTGCCAGTAGTCAGGGACAGGTAGCAACTAATGAAAAACTGTTTTTT.

The rearrangement joins TRBV29-1 to TRBJ2-4; D tentatively reads TRBD1 or TRBD2 (5 bases each). V lost 5 bases and J lost 7, with 18 bases in between. Germline CDR1 SQVTM, CDR2 ANQGSEA. This CDR3 contains 14 residues. The CDR3 region is CSVPGTLNRNIQYF. CDR3 coding DNA: TGCAGCGTTCCCGGGACCCTCAACAGGAACATTCAGTACTTC.

The sample holds many counts of this clonotype. This sequence joins TRBV7-6 and TRBJ2-1; D might be TRBD1 (5 bases). The germline gives CDR1 SGHVS, CDR2 FNYEAQ. The CDR3 is made up of 14 amino acids. V shed 5 bases and J shed 4 bases, with 12 bases lying between them. The CDR3 sequence: CASSPETAYNEQFF. The CDR3 DNA reads TGTGCCAGCAGCCCGGAGACAGCTTACAATGAGCAGTTCTTC.

At least ten counts were recorded for this clonotype. This chain uses TRBV7-9 with TRBJ2-7, with D tentatively TRBD1 or TRBD2 (5 bases each). Germline V lookup: CDR1 SEHNR, CDR2 FQNEAQ (reference sequence). This CDR3 comprises 14 residues. V lost 5 bases and J lost 3, with 14 bases in between. The CDR3 is CASSRGVADYEQYF. CDR3 DNA sequence: TGTGCCAGCAGCCGAGGGGTGGCGGACTACGAGCAGTACTTC. The entire variable domain, with the rest obtained from reference TRBV7-9 and TRBJ2-7, is as follows: DTGVSQNPRHKITKRGQNVTFRCDPISEHNRLYWYRQTLGQGPEFLTYFQNEAQLEKSRLLSDRFSAERPKGSFSTLEIQRTEQGDSAMYLCASSRGVADYEQYFGPGTRLTVT.

This chain uses TRBV6-2 or TRBV6-3 with TRBJ2-5, with 8 bases identical to TRBD2. This CDR3 comprises 16 residues. V was pared by 0 bases and J by 2 bases, with 5 bases of the junction left unmatched. Germline assignment: CDR1 MNHEY and CDR2 SVGEGT. CDR3 residues: CASSYSPGGGQETQYF. The CDR3 coding sequence is TGTGCCAGCAGTTACTCACCGGGAGGGGGACAAGAGACCCAGTACTTC.

The rearrangement joins TRBV20-1 to TRBJ1-6; 7 nucleotides line up with TRBD1. V shed 5 bases, J shed 5 bases, and the junction held 15 bases outside the gene matches. The CDR3 loop spans 17 amino acids. Germline values: CDR1 DFQATT, CDR2 SNEGSKA (reference sequence). CDR3 region: CSAYLLKADRNNSPLHF. CDR3 DNA sequence: TGCAGTGCTTACCTCCTCAAGGCGGACAGGAATAATTCACCCCTCCACTTT.

V usage is TRBV14 and J usage is TRBJ2-6; perhaps D is TRBD1 or TRBD2 (5 bases each). Per germline, CDR1 SGHDN and CDR2 FVKESK. Trimming cost V 4 bases and J 0 bases, with 13 bases left between them. The CDR3 runs to 17 residues. The DNA of the CDR3 is TGTGCCAGCAGCCGGGGGAACGTACTCTCTGGGGCCAACGTCCTGACTTTC. This translates into CASSRGNVLSGANVLTF.

This clonotype was found once. An end of the junction differs from the germline gene, which may be a read error. The chain couples TRBV25-1 to TRBJ1-5; D gene ambiguous. The CDR3 loop spans 13 amino acids. Germline lookup yields CDR1 MGHDK and CDR2 SYGVNS. The CDR3 sequence is CANSDGLEQPQHF. The CDR3 DNA sequence: TGTGCCAACAGTGATGGCCTAGAGCAGCCCCAGCATTTT.

This chain connects TRBV27 to TRBJ1-2; no firm D call. CDR1 and CDR2 from the germline V gene are MNHEY and SMNVEV (reference sequence). The CDR3 contains 14 residues. Trimming cost V 8 bases and J 2 bases, with 15 bases left between them. The CDR3 region is CASANNVPNYGYTF. CDR3 nucleotide sequence: TGTGCCAGCGCGAATAACGTCCCAAACTATGGCTACACCTTC.

About this clonotype itself: Sequence at one end of the junction differs from germline and may be a read error. V and J are TRBV7-7 and TRBJ2-5, with 9 bases identical to TRBD2. Germline CDR1 is SSHAT and CDR2 is FNYEAQ (reference sequence). The CDR3 has 15 amino acids. The CDR3 sequence is CASSPTAGGQETQYF. The CDR3 nucleotides are TGTGCTAGCAGCCCAACAGCGGGGGGCCAAGAGACCCAGTACTTC.

This rearrangement joins TRBV19 to TRBJ2-1; 9 positions agree with TRBD1. CDR1 and CDR2 from the germline V gene are LNHDA and SQIVND (reference sequence). V dropped 5 bases and J dropped 5; count of bases not matched to a gene: 7. CDR3 length equals 15 residues. CDR3 residues: CASSPRDRVHNEQFF. The DNA for the CDR3 is TGTGCCAGTAGTCCAAGGGACAGGGTCCACAATGAGCAGTTCTTC.